These T cell receptor beta chains were read from a single sample in a study of CD8+ T cells in alopecia areata. Repertoires were generated with immunoSEQ multiplex PCR, while TCRdb's copy carries only in-frame clones and drops some. The table includes some 210,000 clones, 50% to 70% detected once. The input for sequencing was CD4+ T cells sorted from blood, taken at week 0. The receptors here all came from a human donor with alopecia areata. Each CDR3 is given with its conserved first and last residue. The D gene is left open where the match is weak. The listing skips clone size in some rows; elsewhere it reads once, few, many or a size class.

TRBJ2-1 TRBV5-6 - - CASSIAGPGREQFF TGTGCCAGCAGCATCGCCGGACCTGGACGGGAGCAGTTCTTC
TRBJ2-7 TRBV6-5 TRBD2 - CASRTLAVSPYEQYF TGTGCCAGCAGGACTCTAGCGGTGTCCCCCTACGAGCAGTACTTC
TRBJ2-6 TRBV7-3 TRBD2 - CASSLGLAGSPGANVLTF TGTGCCAGCAGCTTAGGCCTAGCGGGGTCCCCTGGGGCCAACGTCCTGACTTTC
TRBJ2-3 TRBV7-3 - - CASSLTAGTTDTQYF TGTGCCAGCAGCCTGACAGCCGGGACCACAGATACGCAGTATTTT
TRBJ2-1 TRBV30 - - CAWSRSVNEQFF TGTGCCTGGAGTAGGAGTGTGAATGAGCAGTTCTTC
TRBJ2-1 TRBV5-1 - - CASSLEDYNEQFF TGCGCCAGCAGCTTGGAGGACTACAATGAGCAGTTCTTC
TRBJ1-2 TRBV19 - - CASSIGRNYGYTF TGTGCCAGTAGTATCGGCAGAAACTATGGCTACACCTTC
TRBJ2-4 TRBV7-9 - - CASSLSPGGKNIQYF TGTGCCAGCAGCTTATCCCCGGGCGGCAAAAACATTCAGTACTTC
TRBJ2-3 TRBV9 - - CASSSRVMRGTDTQYF TGTGCCAGCAGCTCGCGCGTCATGCGAGGCACAGATACGCAGTATTTT
TRBJ1-1 TRBV18 - few CASSPGTWNTEAFF TGTGCCAGCTCACCAGGAACGTGGAACACTGAAGCTTTCTTT
TRBJ1-1 TRBV30 - - CASQGPYTEAFF TGTGCCTCACAGGGCCCCTACACTGAAGCTTTCTTT
TRBJ2-7 TRBV29-1 - - CSVFRQNYEQYF TGCAGCGTTTTTAGGCAGAACTACGAGCAGTACTTC
TRBJ2-3 TRBV2 TRBD2 - CASGLAGAAWANTQYF TGTGCCAGCGGACTAGCGGGGGCCGCTTGGGCGAATACGCAGTATTTT
TRBJ1-2 TRBV20-1 TRBD1 - CSARDRAINTF TGCAGTGCTCGGGACAGGGCAATCAACACCTTC
TRBJ2-7 TRBV10-3 TRBD1 - CAISEGETGNRKQYF TGTGCCATCAGTGAGGGGGAGACAGGGAATCGCAAGCAGTACTTC
TRBJ1-1 TRBV4-1 - - CASSLDAGDRGRTEAFF TGCGCCAGCAGCCTTGATGCCGGGGACCGCGGGAGGACTGAAGCTTTCTTT
TRBJ1-4 TRBV29-1 TRBD1 - CSASRDSGEKLFF TGCAGCGCTTCCCGGGACAGCGGCGAAAAACTGTTTTTT
TRBJ2-7 TRBV7-6 TRBD1 - CASSLLDGTGSLYEQYF TGTGCCAGCAGCTTACTTGACGGGACAGGGTCCCTCTACGAGCAGTACTTC
TRBJ1-5 TRBV30 - few CAWSVLGGKGGNQPQHF TGTGCCTGGAGTGTATTGGGAGGGAAGGGGGGCAATCAGCCCCAGCATTTT
TRBJ1-6 TRBV7-2 TRBD1 once CASTITGVSYNSPLHF TGTGCCAGCACGATTACAGGGGTCTCCTATAATTCACCCCTCCACTTT
TRBJ1-2 TRBV14 - few CASSQASSIPNYGYTF TGTGCCAGCAGCCAAGCGTCCAGTATACCTAACTATGGCTACACCTTC
TRBJ1-6 TRBV6-5 - few CASRQGLGGSPLHF TGTGCCAGCAGACAGGGCCTCGGTGGTTCACCCCTCCACTTT
TRBJ2-7 TRBV29-1 TRBD1 - CSVEQGATPYEQYF TGCAGCGTTGAACAGGGGGCTACCCCCTACGAGCAGTACTTC
TRBJ2-1 TRBV4-1 TRBD2 - CASRGLAGYEQFF TGCGCCAGCAGGGGACTAGCGGGATATGAGCAGTTCTTC
TRBJ2-1 TRBV11-2 TRBD2 - CASSPGLAGVKEQFF TGTGCCAGCAGCCCGGGACTAGCGGGGGTAAAGGAGCAGTTCTTC
TRBJ2-3 TRBV9 - - CASSVQEDTQYF TGTGCCAGCAGCGTGCAGGAAGATACGCAGTATTTT
TRBJ1-1 TRBV30 - - CAWSRMNTEAFF TGTGCCTGGAGTCGAATGAACACTGAAGCTTTCTTT
TRBJ2-2 TRBV5-1 TRBD2 once CASTWTGGSPNTGELFF TGCGCCAGCACCTGGACTGGCGGGAGTCCGAACACCGGGGAGCTGTTTTTT
TRBJ2-7 TRBV7-2 TRBD1 - CASSLEGQGSYEQYF TGTGCCAGCAGCTTAGAAGGACAGGGATCCTACGAGCAGTACTTC
TRBJ2-7 TRBV5-1 - - CASSLNRGRGDEQYF TGCGCCAGCAGCTTGAACCGAGGACGGGGCGACGAGCAGTACTTC
TRBJ2-3 TRBV6-5 - - CASRSVTDTQYF TGTGCCAGCAGATCGGTCACAGATACGCAGTATTTT
TRBJ2-1 TRBV5-1 - few CASSLYGNNEQFF TGCGCCAGCAGCTTGTATGGGAACAATGAGCAGTTCTTC
TRBJ1-2 TRBV25-1 - many CASNGALYGYTF TGTGCCAGCAATGGGGCTTTATATGGCTACACCTTC
TRBJ1-2 TRBV29-1 - - CSVEVYYGYTF TGCAGCGTTGAAGTCTACTATGGCTACACCTTC
TRBJ1-2 TRBV30 - - CACRRPSDSGYTF TGTGCCTGTAGACGACCGTCTGATAGTGGCTACACCTTC
TRBJ2-5 TRBV7-2 - - CASSLGLAEANWAQYF TGTGCCAGCAGCTTAGGATTAGCGGAGGCCAATTGGGCCCAGTACTTC
TRBJ2-3 TRBV6-1 TRBD2 - CATALAATTDTQYF TGTGCCACCGCACTAGCGGCTACCACAGATACGCAGTATTTT
TRBJ1-4 TRBV11-2 - - CASSLGRGIEKLFF TGTGCCAGCAGCTTGGGCAGGGGAATTGAAAAACTGTTTTTT
TRBJ1-5 TRBV7-9 - once CASSPRDQPQHF TGTGCCAGCAGCCCTAGGGACCAGCCCCAGCATTTT
TRBJ2-3 TRBV5-1 TRBD1 - CASGDRAFGDTQYF TGCGCCAGCGGGGACAGGGCGTTCGGAGATACGCAGTATTTT
TRBJ1-2 TRBV30 - - CAWSVGPLGEGYTF TGTGCCTGGAGTGTGGGACCTTTGGGAGAAGGCTACACCTTC
TRBJ2-3 TRBV4-1 - - CASSQRAGTTDTQYF TGCGCCAGCAGCCAGAGGGCAGGGACCACAGATACGCAGTATTTT
TRBJ2-7 TRBV7-9 TRBD2 - CASSLPPGTSGSYEQYF TGTGCCAGCAGCTTACCCCCTGGGACTAGCGGCTCCTACGAGCAGTACTTC
TRBJ1-2 TRBV30 - - CAWNIGSNYGYTF TGTGCCTGGAATATCGGGAGTAACTATGGCTACACCTTC
TRBJ1-2 TRBV30 - - CAWSATGQPEGYGYTF TGTGCCTGGAGTGCAACGGGACAACCTGAGGGCTATGGCTACACCTTC
TRBJ1-2 TRBV4-2 - - CASSQEGAGVNYGYTF TGTGCCAGCAGCCAAGAGGGGGCAGGGGTTAACTATGGCTACACCTTC
TRBJ2-1 TRBV30 - - CAWSVGRGPLNEQFF TGTGCCTGGAGTGTAGGGCGGGGCCCTCTCAATGAGCAGTTCTTC
TRBJ2-1 TRBV29-1 - few CSVENNEQFF TGCAGCGTTGAGAACAATGAGCAGTTCTTC
TRBJ1-2 TRBV7-2 TRBD1 few CASSFGTGGPEYGYTF TGTGCCAGCAGCTTCGGGACAGGGGGCCCGGAATATGGCTACACCTTC
TRBJ2-7 TRBV29-1 - few CSVKGKVGAYEQYF TGCAGCGTTAAGGGTAAAGTGGGGGCCTACGAGCAGTACTTC
TRBJ2-1 TRBV6-5 - - CASSYPRGREQFF TGTGCCAGCAGTTACCCACGGGGCAGGGAGCAGTTCTTC
TRBJ2-1 TRBV4-2 - - CASSPQGQGPNEQFF TGTGCCAGCAGCCCCCAGGGGCAGGGACCCAATGAGCAGTTCTTC
TRBJ1-3 TRBV30 - few CAWSGFSGENTIYF TGTGCCTGGAGTGGCTTCTCCGGGGAGAACACCATATATTTT
TRBJ2-3 TRBV19 TRBD2 - CASSPQRGGTDTQYF TGTGCCAGTAGTCCCCAGCGGGGGGGCACAGATACGCAGTATTTT
TRBJ2-1 TRBV29-1 TRBD1 - CSVEHRGAFGEQFF TGCAGCGTTGAGCACAGGGGGGCATTTGGTGAGCAGTTCTTC
TRBJ1-2 TRBV5-1 TRBD1 - CASSLDRGLDGYTF TGCGCCAGCAGCTTGGACAGGGGGCTCGATGGCTACACCTTC
TRBJ1-1 TRBV7-9 - - CASSFQGGTEAFF TGTGCCAGCAGCTTTCAGGGAGGCACTGAAGCTTTCTTT
TRBJ2-7 TRBV30 - - CAWSVTAYEQYF TGTGCCTGGAGTGTGACAGCCTACGAGCAGTACTTC
TRBJ1-1 TRBV29-1 - - CSVRGRLSTEAFF TGCAGCGTCAGGGGACGTCTGAGCACTGAAGCTTTCTTT
TRBJ1-4 TRBV2 - - CASSEALGAQYEKLFF TGTGCCAGCAGTGAAGCTTTAGGGGCGCAGTATGAAAAACTGTTTTTT